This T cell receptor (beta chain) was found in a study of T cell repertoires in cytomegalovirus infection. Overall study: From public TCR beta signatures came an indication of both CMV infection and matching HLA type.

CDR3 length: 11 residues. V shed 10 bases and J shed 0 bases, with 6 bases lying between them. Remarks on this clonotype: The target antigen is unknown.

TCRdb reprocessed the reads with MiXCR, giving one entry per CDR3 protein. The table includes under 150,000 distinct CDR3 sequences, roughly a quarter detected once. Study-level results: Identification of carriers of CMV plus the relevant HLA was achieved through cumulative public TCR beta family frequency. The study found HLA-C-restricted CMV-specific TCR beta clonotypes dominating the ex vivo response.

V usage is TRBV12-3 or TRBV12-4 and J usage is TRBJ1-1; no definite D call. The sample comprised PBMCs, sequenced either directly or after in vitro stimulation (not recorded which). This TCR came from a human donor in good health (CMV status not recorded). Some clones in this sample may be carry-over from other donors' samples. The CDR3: CATLMNTEAFF. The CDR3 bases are TGTGCCACCTTAATGAACACTGAAGCTTTCTTT.